These T cell receptor beta chains were read from a single sample in a study of blood T cell repertoires in COVID-19. Measured with immunoSEQ multiplex PCR; TCRdb has only the in-frame clones, and not every one. The sample carries roughly 230,000 clones, under 90% recorded once. Material: PBMCs or T cells enriched from blood (not recorded which). These receptors were obtained from a woman between 55 and 75 years old who had recovered from COVID-19. The CDR3 runs from the conserved cysteine through the conserved F or W. The order of the fields is CDR3 DNA, CDR3 protein, J gene, V gene, D gene, clone size. A D gene is named only where the DNA matches it firmly. Some rows have no size entry. The others give once, few or many, or a class for an expanded clone.

CDR3nt: TGTGCCAGCAGTTTTCGATTATCAGACACCATATATTTT
CDR3aa: CASSFRLSDTIYF
j_gene: TRBJ1-3
v_gene: TRBV12-3/TRBV12-4
d_gene: -
abundance: -

CDR3nt: TGTGCTAGTGGTCCGCAAGGTCGTTGGGAGCGGAATGAGCAGTTCTTC
CDR3aa: CASGPQGRWERNEQFF
j_gene: TRBJ2-1
v_gene: TRBV12-5
d_gene: -
abundance: -

CDR3nt: TGTGCCAGCTCACCAACGGGGGAGACCCAGTACTTC
CDR3aa: CASSPTGETQYF
j_gene: TRBJ2-5
v_gene: TRBV18
d_gene: -
abundance: -

CDR3nt: TGTGCCGCTAGGACACCTACTGAAGCTTTCTTT
CDR3aa: CAARTPTEAFF
j_gene: TRBJ1-1
v_gene: TRBV10-3
d_gene: -
abundance: -

CDR3nt: TGCGCCAGCAGCTTGGACAGGGGTATGAACACTGAAGCTTTCTTT
CDR3aa: CASSLDRGMNTEAFF
j_gene: TRBJ1-1
v_gene: TRBV5-1
d_gene: TRBD1
abundance: -

CDR3nt: TGTGCCAGCAGTTCGCGGACAGGTGGAAGATCACCCCTCCACTTT
CDR3aa: CASSSRTGGRSPLHF
j_gene: TRBJ1-6
v_gene: TRBV6-6
d_gene: TRBD1
abundance: once

CDR3nt: TGTGCCAGTAGTTCACCAGGGAGGAATGAAAAACTGTTTTTT
CDR3aa: CASSSPGRNEKLFF
j_gene: TRBJ1-4
v_gene: TRBV19
d_gene: -
abundance: few

CDR3nt: TGTGCCAGCAGCAAAGCACTGTTATTGTGGTACAATGAGCAGTTCTTC
CDR3aa: CASSKALLLWYNEQFF
j_gene: TRBJ2-1
v_gene: TRBV21-1
d_gene: -
abundance: -

CDR3nt: TGTGCCAGCTTACAATCCAGGGGAGTGAACACTGAAGCTTTCTTT
CDR3aa: CASLQSRGVNTEAFF
j_gene: TRBJ1-1
v_gene: TRBV18
d_gene: -
abundance: once

CDR3nt: TGCGCCAGCAGTGCAGCGGAAACCTACAATGAGCAGTTCTTC
CDR3aa: CASSAAETYNEQFF
j_gene: TRBJ2-1
v_gene: TRBV10-2
d_gene: -
abundance: -

CDR3nt: TGTGCCAGCAGGCGGGTATCCGTCGGGGGGAACACTGAAGCTTTCTTT
CDR3aa: CASRRVSVGGNTEAFF
j_gene: TRBJ1-1
v_gene: TRBV3-1/TRBV3-2
d_gene: -
abundance: -

CDR3nt: TGTGCCAGCAGTTGGCCGGACAGGGAAAGTTACGAGCAGTACTTC
CDR3aa: CASSWPDRESYEQYF
j_gene: TRBJ2-7
v_gene: TRBV6-2/TRBV6-3
d_gene: TRBD1
abundance: -

CDR3nt: TGTGCCAGCAGCCCAACCGGTCGTGGGGAGTCCTACGAGCAGTACTTC
CDR3aa: CASSPTGRGESYEQYF
j_gene: TRBJ2-7
v_gene: TRBV7-9
d_gene: -
abundance: -

CDR3nt: TGTGCCACCAGCTCTCGGGGTAGCGGGACCCTAAGCTCCTACGAGCAGTACTTC
CDR3aa: CATSSRGSGTLSSYEQYF
j_gene: TRBJ2-7
v_gene: TRBV15
d_gene: TRBD2
abundance: -

CDR3nt: TGCAGCGTGAGGGGACAGGGGGCTGAGACCCAGTACTTC
CDR3aa: CSVRGQGAETQYF
j_gene: TRBJ2-5
v_gene: TRBV29-1
d_gene: TRBD1
abundance: -

CDR3nt: TGTGCCAGCAGTGTAAATCGGGGACAGAATTCACCCCTCCACTTT
CDR3aa: CASSVNRGQNSPLHF
j_gene: TRBJ1-6
v_gene: TRBV2
d_gene: TRBD1
abundance: few

CDR3nt: TGTGCCAGCCGGGAGGGTACTATGAACACTGAAGCTTTCTTT
CDR3aa: CASREGTMNTEAFF
j_gene: TRBJ1-1
v_gene: TRBV6-5
d_gene: -
abundance: -

CDR3nt: TGTGCCAGCAGCACTGGACAGGGCCGGGAGCTGTTTTTT
CDR3aa: CASSTGQGRELFF
j_gene: TRBJ2-2
v_gene: TRBV5-4
d_gene: TRBD1
abundance: -

CDR3nt: TGTGCCAGCAGCCACGGAGGACGCCTGGGAAATAGCAATCAGCCCCAGCATTTT
CDR3aa: CASSHGGRLGNSNQPQHF
j_gene: TRBJ1-5
v_gene: TRBV5-4
d_gene: -
abundance: -

CDR3nt: TGTGCCAGTATTTCCAGTGCAGGGAGGGTTGAAGCTTTCTTT
CDR3aa: CASISSAGRVEAFF
j_gene: TRBJ1-1
v_gene: TRBV19
d_gene: -
abundance: -

CDR3nt: TGCGCCAGCAGCCCGGAAGGGGGCGGCGAACAGCCCCAGCATTTT
CDR3aa: CASSPEGGGEQPQHF
j_gene: TRBJ1-5
v_gene: TRBV5-1
d_gene: TRBD1
abundance: -

CDR3nt: TGTGCCAGCAGCTTAGCCGCAGGGCTGGACACTGAAGCTTTCTTT
CDR3aa: CASSLAAGLDTEAFF
j_gene: TRBJ1-1
v_gene: TRBV7-2
d_gene: -
abundance: few